Listed below are T cell receptor beta chains from one sample, sequenced in a study of beta chain features in type 1 diabetes. Measured with immunoSEQ multiplex PCR; TCRdb has only the in-frame clones, and not every one. The sample has 900,000 or so clones; roughly 16% are singletons. Sequenced sample: naive CD4+ T cells from blood. All receptors come from a woman aged 18-29 years in good health. CDR3s include the opening cysteine and the closing phenylalanine or tryptophan. A D gene is named only where the DNA matches it firmly. Not all rows give a size; the values are once, few, many and, for expanded clones, a class.

CDR3aa: CASSERGSADTQYF
CDR3nt: TGTGCCAGCAGTGAACGGGGGTCCGCAGATACGCAGTATTTT
j_gene: TRBJ2-3
v_gene: TRBV2
abundance: .
d_gene: .

CDR3aa: CASSYSVGPAYEQYF
CDR3nt: TGTGCCAGCAGTTACTCAGTAGGGCCCGCCTACGAGCAGTACTTC
j_gene: TRBJ2-7
v_gene: TRBV6-6
abundance: .
d_gene: .

CDR3aa: CASSSSGGSASSYNEQFF
CDR3nt: TGTGCCAGCAGCTCATCGGGGGGCTCGGCGAGCTCCTACAATGAGCAGTTCTTC
j_gene: TRBJ2-1
v_gene: TRBV7-9
abundance: few
d_gene: .

CDR3aa: CASSYPRWGGPYEQYF
CDR3nt: TGTGCCAGCAGTTACCCACGATGGGGGGGACCCTACGAGCAGTACTTC
j_gene: TRBJ2-7
v_gene: TRBV6-7
abundance: .
d_gene: TRBD2

CDR3aa: CASSYSGGGGSWVQFF
CDR3nt: TGTGCCAGCAGTTACTCGGGCGGCGGGGGTTCATGGGTGCAGTTCTTC
j_gene: TRBJ2-1
v_gene: TRBV6-5
abundance: .
d_gene: TRBD2

CDR3aa: CASSSTSGSQETQYF
CDR3nt: TGTGCCAGCAGTTCGACTAGCGGCAGCCAAGAGACCCAGTACTTC
j_gene: TRBJ2-5
v_gene: TRBV28
abundance: .
d_gene: TRBD2

CDR3aa: CASSQGLNNEQFF
CDR3nt: TGTGCCAGCAGCCAGGGACTAAACAATGAGCAGTTCTTC
j_gene: TRBJ2-1
v_gene: TRBV11-2
abundance: .
d_gene: TRBD2

CDR3aa: CASSGRQGVNEQYF
CDR3nt: TGTGCCAGCAGCGGGCGACAGGGAGTGAACGAGCAGTACTTC
j_gene: TRBJ2-7
v_gene: TRBV11-2
abundance: once
d_gene: TRBD1

CDR3aa: CSVDRAHTGELFF
CDR3nt: TGCAGCGTTGACAGGGCTCACACCGGGGAGCTGTTTTTT
j_gene: TRBJ2-2
v_gene: TRBV29-1
abundance: .
d_gene: .

CDR3aa: CASSFLGRGLGSNQPQHF
CDR3nt: TGTGCCAGCAGTTTCCTCGGCAGGGGGCTGGGGAGCAATCAGCCCCAGCATTTT
j_gene: TRBJ1-5
v_gene: TRBV28
abundance: .
d_gene: TRBD1

CDR3aa: CASSRGTGANVLTF
CDR3nt: TGCGCCAGCAGCCGGGGGACCGGGGCCAACGTCCTGACTTTC
j_gene: TRBJ2-6
v_gene: TRBV10-1
abundance: few
d_gene: .

CDR3aa: CASSLVRGKATGIQYF
CDR3nt: TGTGCCAGCAGCTTAGTAAGGGGAAAAGCAACTGGGATTCAGTACTTC
j_gene: TRBJ2-4
v_gene: TRBV7-2
abundance: .
d_gene: .

CDR3aa: CASTKEGTSGLGTQYF
CDR3nt: TGTGCCAGCACCAAAGAGGGGACTAGCGGTCTGGGGACCCAGTACTTC
j_gene: TRBJ2-5
v_gene: TRBV27
abundance: .
d_gene: TRBD2

CDR3aa: CASSQEGTRQETQYF
CDR3nt: TGTGCCAGCAGCCAAGAGGGCACTCGGCAAGAGACCCAGTACTTC
j_gene: TRBJ2-5
v_gene: TRBV4-2
abundance: few
d_gene: .

CDR3aa: CASSPGRDYGYTF
CDR3nt: TGTGCCAGCTCACCAGGGAGGGACTATGGCTACACCTTC
j_gene: TRBJ1-2
v_gene: TRBV18
abundance: few
d_gene: .

CDR3aa: CATSTRTGANIQYF
CDR3nt: TGTGCCACCAGCACAAGGACAGGGGCAAACATTCAGTACTTC
j_gene: TRBJ2-4
v_gene: TRBV15
abundance: .
d_gene: TRBD1

CDR3aa: CASSSLGRGEAQPQHF
CDR3nt: TGTGCCAGCAGTTCCCTAGGGCGGGGGGAGGCACAGCCCCAGCATTTT
j_gene: TRBJ1-5
v_gene: TRBV28
abundance: .
d_gene: .

CDR3aa: CASSFPIGGGDYGYTF
CDR3nt: TGTGCCAGCAGCTTCCCTATTGGGGGCGGTGACTATGGCTACACCTTC
j_gene: TRBJ1-2
v_gene: TRBV5-4
abundance: few
d_gene: .

CDR3aa: CASSALRGEAFF
CDR3nt: TGTGCCAGCAGTGCCCTCCGGGGTGAAGCTTTCTTT
j_gene: TRBJ1-1
v_gene: TRBV6-5
abundance: .
d_gene: .

CDR3aa: CASSPQIAGADTGELFF
CDR3nt: TGTGCCAGCTCACCCCAGATAGCGGGAGCAGACACCGGGGAGCTGTTTTTT
j_gene: TRBJ2-2
v_gene: TRBV18
abundance: .
d_gene: TRBD2

CDR3aa: CASSLIGAGGPDEQFF
CDR3nt: TGTGCCAGCAGCTTAATTGGGGCGGGAGGGCCGGACGAGCAGTTCTTC
j_gene: TRBJ2-1
v_gene: TRBV7-2
abundance: .
d_gene: TRBD2

CDR3aa: CASSSRQTARNQPQHF
CDR3nt: TGTGCCAGCAGTTCGAGACAGACCGCGAGGAATCAGCCCCAGCATTTT
j_gene: TRBJ1-5
v_gene: TRBV28
abundance: .
d_gene: .

CDR3aa: CASSPGLAGVNEQFF
CDR3nt: TGTGCCAGCAGCCCAGGCCTAGCGGGAGTGAATGAGCAGTTCTTC
j_gene: TRBJ2-1
v_gene: TRBV7-9
abundance: few
d_gene: TRBD2

CDR3aa: CASSLTDTNTEAFF
CDR3nt: TGCGCCAGCAGCTTGACAGACACGAACACTGAAGCTTTCTTT
j_gene: TRBJ1-1
v_gene: TRBV5-1
abundance: .
d_gene: .

CDR3aa: CASNQGGPTYGYTF
CDR3nt: TGTGCCAGTAATCAAGGAGGGCCGACCTATGGCTACACCTTC
j_gene: TRBJ1-2
v_gene: TRBV19
abundance: .
d_gene: .

CDR3aa: CASSLALLAEGYEQYF
CDR3nt: TGCGCCAGCAGCTTGGCCCTCCTAGCGGAGGGGTACGAGCAGTACTTC
j_gene: TRBJ2-7
v_gene: TRBV5-1
abundance: .
d_gene: TRBD2

CDR3aa: CASSLAGAYNEQFF
CDR3nt: TGTGCCAGCTCATTAGCGGGGGCCTACAATGAGCAGTTCTTC
j_gene: TRBJ2-1
v_gene: TRBV18
abundance: .
d_gene: TRBD2

CDR3aa: CASSFGRGTDTQYF
CDR3nt: TGTGCCAGCAGCTTTGGGAGGGGGACAGATACGCAGTATTTT
j_gene: TRBJ2-3
v_gene: TRBV5-4
abundance: few
d_gene: .

CDR3aa: CASSPASGPRYNEQFF
CDR3nt: TGTGCCAGCAGTCCTGCTAGCGGCCCCCGTTACAATGAGCAGTTCTTC
j_gene: TRBJ2-1
v_gene: TRBV4-2
abundance: .
d_gene: TRBD2

CDR3aa: CASSQVWERGNQPQHF
CDR3nt: TGCGCCAGCAGCCAAGTCTGGGAAAGGGGCAATCAGCCCCAGCATTTT
j_gene: TRBJ1-5
v_gene: TRBV4-3
abundance: .
d_gene: .

CDR3aa: CASSSYFKGYNYGYTF
CDR3nt: TGTGCCAGCAGTTCCTACTTTAAGGGATACAACTATGGCTACACCTTC
j_gene: TRBJ1-2
v_gene: TRBV27
abundance: few
d_gene: .

CDR3aa: CASSRPGTGATGELFF
CDR3nt: TGTGCCAGCAGCCGACCCGGGACAGGGGCAACCGGGGAGCTGTTTTTT
j_gene: TRBJ2-2
v_gene: TRBV5-4
abundance: .
d_gene: TRBD1

CDR3aa: CATSRTRSSTVDQPQHF
CDR3nt: TGTGCCACCAGCAGAACCCGATCATCCACCGTAGATCAGCCCCAGCATTTT
j_gene: TRBJ1-5
v_gene: TRBV15
abundance: .
d_gene: .

CDR3aa: CASSYSGVYEQYF
CDR3nt: TGTGCCAGCAGTTACTCAGGAGTCTACGAGCAGTACTTC
j_gene: TRBJ2-7
v_gene: TRBV7-9
abundance: few
d_gene: .

CDR3aa: CASSFSGFTDTQYF
CDR3nt: TGTGCCAGCAGCTTCTCCGGGTTCACAGATACGCAGTATTTT
j_gene: TRBJ2-3
v_gene: TRBV11-2
abundance: .
d_gene: .

CDR3aa: CASSPTGDHQPQHF
CDR3nt: TGTGCCAGCAGCCCGACAGGAGATCATCAGCCCCAGCATTTT
j_gene: TRBJ1-5
v_gene: TRBV25-1
abundance: few
d_gene: .

CDR3aa: CASRGNSLWNEQYF
CDR3nt: TGTGCCAGCCGAGGCAACTCCCTATGGAACGAGCAGTACTTC
j_gene: TRBJ2-7
v_gene: TRBV6-1
abundance: few
d_gene: .

CDR3aa: CASSLTQGKADTQYF
CDR3nt: TGTGCCAGCAGTTTAACGCAGGGGAAGGCAGATACGCAGTATTTT
j_gene: TRBJ2-3
v_gene: TRBV28
abundance: few
d_gene: .

CDR3aa: CASSLALASEQYF
CDR3nt: TGTGCCAGCAGCTTGGCCCTAGCGTCTGAGCAGTACTTC
j_gene: TRBJ2-7
v_gene: TRBV7-2
abundance: few
d_gene: .

CDR3aa: CASSQELMGTEAFF
CDR3nt: TGTGCCAGCAGCCAAGAGCTGATGGGGACTGAAGCTTTCTTT
j_gene: TRBJ1-1
v_gene: TRBV14
abundance: .
d_gene: .

CDR3aa: CASSPPVSSGRNNEQFF
CDR3nt: TGTGCCAGCTCACCACCGGTCTCTAGCGGGAGGAACAATGAGCAGTTCTTC
j_gene: TRBJ2-1
v_gene: TRBV18
abundance: few
d_gene: TRBD2

CDR3aa: CASSRPLYNEQFF
CDR3nt: TGTGCCAGCAGTCGCCCCCTTTACAATGAGCAGTTCTTC
j_gene: TRBJ2-1
v_gene: TRBV7-2
abundance: few
d_gene: .

CDR3aa: CASNLGTSGTEQYF
CDR3nt: TGTGCCAGCAACTTGGGGACTAGCGGTACTGAGCAGTACTTC
j_gene: TRBJ2-7
v_gene: TRBV2
abundance: .
d_gene: TRBD2

CDR3aa: CASSPQAGVNTGELFF
CDR3nt: TGTGCCAGCAGTCCACAAGCGGGAGTGAACACCGGGGAGCTGTTTTTT
j_gene: TRBJ2-2
v_gene: TRBV6-4
abundance: .
d_gene: TRBD2

CDR3aa: CASSLGVRAVYGYTF
CDR3nt: TGTGCCAGCAGCTTAGGCGTGAGGGCAGTCTATGGCTACACCTTC
j_gene: TRBJ1-2
v_gene: TRBV7-2
abundance: .
d_gene: .

CDR3aa: CASPSRAYEQYF
CDR3nt: TGTGCCAGCCCAAGTAGAGCCTACGAGCAGTACTTC
j_gene: TRBJ2-7
v_gene: TRBV27
abundance: few
d_gene: .

CDR3aa: CASSQESSAYNEQFF
CDR3nt: TGCGCCAGCAGCCAAGAATCTAGCGCGTACAATGAGCAGTTCTTC
j_gene: TRBJ2-1
v_gene: TRBV4-1
abundance: few
d_gene: .

CDR3aa: CASGSGGLRELFF
CDR3nt: TGTGCCAGCGGATCTGGGGGGCTAAGGGAGCTGTTTTTT
j_gene: TRBJ2-2
v_gene: TRBV28
abundance: .
d_gene: .

CDR3aa: CASSFGQINYGYTF
CDR3nt: TGTGCCAGCAGCTTCGGACAGATTAACTATGGCTACACCTTC
j_gene: TRBJ1-2
v_gene: TRBV5-4
abundance: .
d_gene: .

CDR3aa: CASSLDMLQPQHF
CDR3nt: TGTGCCAGCAGCTTAGACATGCTACAGCCCCAGCATTTT
j_gene: TRBJ1-5
v_gene: TRBV7-9
abundance: .
d_gene: .

CDR3aa: CASSLGGRMETQYF
CDR3nt: TGTGCCAGCAGCTTGGGCGGGAGGATGGAGACCCAGTACTTC
j_gene: TRBJ2-5
v_gene: TRBV5-6
abundance: few
d_gene: TRBD2

CDR3aa: CASSESPHTDTQYF
CDR3nt: TGTGCCAGCAGTGAAAGTCCTCACACAGATACGCAGTATTTT
j_gene: TRBJ2-3
v_gene: TRBV6-1
abundance: few
d_gene: .

CDR3aa: CASSARRSTDTQYF
CDR3nt: TGTGCCAGCAGCGCCAGAAGGAGCACAGATACGCAGTATTTT
j_gene: TRBJ2-3
v_gene: TRBV9
abundance: once
d_gene: .

CDR3aa: CASRRDSPGQYF
CDR3nt: TGTGCCAGCAGAAGGGACTCCCCAGGGCAGTACTTC
j_gene: TRBJ2-7
v_gene: TRBV6-6
abundance: .
d_gene: .

CDR3aa: CASSYVDRGNTEAFF
CDR3nt: TGTGCCAGCAGTTACGTGGACAGGGGGAACACTGAAGCTTTCTTT
j_gene: TRBJ1-1
v_gene: TRBV6-7
abundance: once
d_gene: TRBD1